Following are 29 T cell receptor beta chains from one sample sequenced in a study of shared clonotypes between healthy human individuals. Measured with immunoSEQ multiplex PCR; TCRdb has only the in-frame clones, and not every one. The data contain about 1.5 million clones, under 99% of them singletons. Sequencing was carried out using naive CD4+ T cells sorted from blood. Subset specified: CD45RA+ positively selected. These receptor sequences come from a man in his thirties or forties in good health.

This clone was recorded once. The chain links TRBV7-2 to TRBJ1-1; 9 bases line up with TRBD1. CDR1 is SGHTA, CDR2 FQGNSA, per germline. Unmatched junction bases numbered 5, after V lost 5 bases and J lost 1 base. This CDR3 has 15 residues. The CDR3 DNA is TGTGCCAGCAGCATCCGACAGGGGGGGAACACTGAAGCTTTCTTT. Encoded protein: CASSIRQGGNTEAFF.

The genes are TRBV9 and TRBJ2-3; a possible D gene is TRBD1 (6 bases). The germline V and J ends were trimmed by 4 bases and 0 bases, with 15 bases remaining between them. The V gene's germline CDR1 is SGDLS and CDR2 YYNGEE. This CDR3 is 16 amino acids long. In DNA form, the CDR3 reads TGTGCCAGCAGCCCCGGGACACCTTCAAGCACAGATACGCAGTATTTT. Encoded protein: CASSPGTPSSTDTQYF.

The CDR3 reads CASSLSRGENEQFF. The CDR3 nucleotides are TGCGCCAGCAGCTTGTCCAGGGGTGAGAATGAGCAGTTCTTC. This chain uses TRBV5-1 with TRBJ2-1; maybe TRBD1 (6 bases). This CDR3 region has 14 residues. The germline V gene encodes CDR1 SGHRS and CDR2 YFSETQ. The V gene lost 1 base and the J gene lost 7 bases, with 12 bases spanning the gap.

This clone showed up just once. The rearrangement uses TRBV4-1 and TRBJ2-3; possible D gene TRBD2, 6 bases. The germline V and J ends were trimmed by 6 bases and 2 bases, with 9 bases remaining between them. CDR3 length: 13 residues. From germline, CDR1 is MGHRA and CDR2 YSYEKL. The CDR3, as DNA: TGCGCCAGCAGGGAGCGGGCCACAGATACGCAGTATTTT. Translated, it gives CASRERATDTQYF.

The chain recombines TRBV25-1 with TRBJ1-1; D is uncertain. With 1 base removed from V and 4 bases from J, the gap between germline ends came to 7 bases. Germline CDR1 reads MGHDK; CDR2 reads SYGVNS. This CDR3 has 13 amino acids. In DNA form, the CDR3 reads TGTGCCAGCAGTGAATCCAGTATCACTGAAGCTTTCTTT. Protein sequence: CASSESSITEAFF.

The V call is TRBV28, the J call TRBJ1-5; TRBD1 is a possible D gene (6 bases). Germline V gene sequence: CDR1 MDHEN, CDR2 SYDVKM. The CDR3 loop spans 16 amino acids. V was clipped by 3 bases and J by 5 bases, with 17 bases between them. The CDR3 reads CASSLGLTGLDQPQHF. In DNA form, the CDR3 reads TGTGCCAGCAGTTTGGGTTTGACAGGCCTCGATCAGCCCCAGCATTTT.

The V and J genes are TRBV7-9 and TRBJ1-3, with D perhaps TRBD1 (5 bases). V was cut by 11 bases and J by 7 bases, with 21 bases left in between. Germline V gives CDR1 SEHNR, CDR2 FQNEAQ (reference sequence). This CDR3 is 14 amino acids long. CDR3 region: CAPRWGPGGNTIYF. The CDR3 DNA is TGTGCCCCCCGCTGGGGACCGGGAGGGAACACCATATATTTT.

Comments on this clone: Other DNA sequences within the sample encode an identical CDR3. V usage is TRBV9 and J usage is TRBJ2-3; D call uncertain. Germline assignment: CDR1 SGDLS and CDR2 YYNGEE. The length of the CDR3 is 14 residues. Trimming left V 2 bases short and J 0 bases short, with 7 bases between. The CDR3 bases are TGTGCCAGCAGCGTCACCCACAGCACAGATACGCAGTATTTT. It yields the protein CASSVTHSTDTQYF. The entire variable domain, with the rest obtained from reference TRBV9 and TRBJ2-3, is as follows: DSGVTQTPKHLITATGQRVTLRCSPRSGDLSVYWYQQSLDQGLQFLIQYYNGEERAKGNILERFSAQQFPDLHSELNLSSLELGDSALYFCASSVTHSTDTQYFGPGTRLTVL.

The gene calls are TRBV5-1 and TRBJ2-7; D unresolved. From germline, CDR1 is SGHRS and CDR2 YFSETQ. The CDR3 runs to 15 residues. V was pared by 0 bases and J by 3 bases, with 13 bases between. The CDR3 DNA reads as TGCGCCAGCAGCTTGGGGCCAGTAATTAACTACGAGCAGTACTTC. It codes for CASSLGPVINYEQYF.

The chain is built from TRBV27 and TRBJ2-1; TRBD1 is a possible D gene (6 bases). This CDR3 contains 15 residues. Germline V CDR1 and CDR2: MNHEY, SMNVEV (reference sequence). Trimming cost V 3 bases and J 8 bases, with 17 bases left between them. The DNA for the CDR3 is TGTGCCAGCAGTTTGGGGCAGGGGTTAGGGGATGAGCAGTTCTTC. Its protein is CASSLGQGLGDEQFF.

V and J are TRBV4-1 and TRBJ2-1, with 8 bases fitting TRBD2. The CDR3 is 19 residues long. From germline, CDR1 is MGHRA and CDR2 YSYEKL. J gave up 0 bases and V 7 bases, and 17 bases lay outside the gene matches. This CDR3 reads CASTGELAAALSSYNEQFF. The CDR3 DNA reads as TGCGCCAGCACCGGAGAACTAGCGGCGGCCTTAAGCTCCTACAATGAGCAGTTCTTC.

The DNA of the CDR3 is TGTGCCAGCAGCTCAAAGGCCGGGAATCAGCCCCAGCATTTT. It yields the protein CASSSKAGNQPQHF. The chain couples TRBV7-6 to TRBJ1-5; D remains ambiguous. The CDR3 sequence is 14 residues long. The germline V gene has CDR1 SGHVS and CDR2 FNYEAQ. Trimming pared 4 bases from V and 4 bases from J, leaving 11 bases between. Filled out from reference TRBV7-6 and TRBJ1-5, the complete variable domain reads GAGVSQSPRYKVTKRGQDVALRCDPISGHVSLYWYRQALGQGPEFLTYFNYEAQQDKSGLPNDRFSAERPEGSISTLTIQRTEQRDSAMYRCASSSKAGNQPQHFGDGTRLSIL.

With regard to this clone: The same CDR3 arises from other DNA sequences in this sample as well. CDR3 loop: CASSLDRKETQYF. Here the CDR3 DNA reads TGTGCCAGCAGCTTGGACAGGAAAGAGACCCAGTACTTC. This chain joins TRBV5-4 and TRBJ2-5; a weak D match, TRBD1 (5 bases). CDR1 SGHNT and CDR2 YYREEE come from the germline V gene (reference sequence). Trimming removed 0 bases from V and 3 bases from J, with 6 bases in between. The CDR3 is made up of 13 amino acids. The entire variable domain, with the rest obtained from reference TRBV5-4 and TRBJ2-5, is as follows: ETGVTQSPTHLIKTRGQQVTLRCSSQSGHNTVSWYQQALGQGPQFIFQYYREEENGRGNFPPRFSGLQFPNYSSELNVNALELDDSALYLCASSLDRKETQYFGPGTRLLVL.

This chain links TRBV29-1 with TRBJ2-1, with D possibly being TRBD1 or TRBD2 (6 bases each). The V and J ends lost 7 bases and 6 bases respectively, with 16 bases between them. This CDR3 is built from 13 residues. Germline V lookup: CDR1 SQVTM, CDR2 ANQGSEA. CDR3 bases: TGCAGCGATACAGGGTTGGGACTCAATGAGCAGTTCTTC. Amino acids: CSDTGLGLNEQFF.

V and J are TRBV15 and TRBJ1-1, with D possibly TRBD1 on 5 matching bases. The CDR3 has 17 residues. The germline CDR1 and CDR2 sequences are LNHNV and YYDKDF (reference sequence). V lost 2 bases, J lost 0 bases, and 16 bases lay in between. The DNA of the CDR3 is TGTGCCACCAGCAGAATAACAGGAGTCGGGATGAACACTGAAGCTTTCTTT. The encoded protein is CATSRITGVGMNTEAFF.

The chain combines TRBV5-6 with TRBJ2-7, with 16 bases fitting TRBD2. The germline CDR1 and CDR2 sequences are SGHDT and YYEEEE. The CDR3 contains 18 residues. The trim removed 3 bases at V and 5 bases at J, leaving 11 bases unmatched. CDR3 loop: CASSSAGTSGRADNEQYF. CDR3 DNA sequence: TGTGCCAGCAGCTCGGCAGGGACTAGCGGGAGGGCCGACAACGAGCAGTACTTC.

This sequence joins TRBV28 and TRBJ2-1; no clear D gene. This CDR3 comprises 11 residues. Germline lookup yields CDR1 MDHEN and CDR2 SYDVKM. The V end was cut by 2 bases, the J end by 5 bases, with 1 base between. This CDR3 is CASSLDNEQFF. For the CDR3, the DNA is TGTGCCAGCAGTTTAGACAATGAGCAGTTCTTC.

This clone was detected only once. The V and J genes are TRBV6-6 and TRBJ1-2, with 7 bases matching TRBD1. Losses at the gene ends were 6 bases for V and 2 bases for J; bases not matched to a gene: 6. The CDR3 runs to 14 residues. Germline V CDR1 and CDR2: MNHNY, SVGAGI (reference sequence). The chain's CDR3 is CASRTQQGNYGYTF. The CDR3 bases are TGTGCCAGCAGAACACAACAGGGGAACTATGGCTACACCTTC.

CDR3 protein: CASSSILPETQYF. The CDR3 DNA sequence: TGTGCCAGCAGTTCAATCCTACCGGAGACCCAGTACTTC. This chain links TRBV28 with TRBJ2-5, with unresolved D. Trimming shortened V by 4 bases and J by 5 bases, and 11 bases separated the two germline ends. The CDR3 runs to 13 residues. Looked up from germline, CDR1 is MDHEN and CDR2 is SYDVKM.

The rearrangement links TRBV13 to TRBJ2-3; 8 bases line up with TRBD2. This CDR3 comprises 19 residues. The J segment lost 0 bases and the V segment lost 2 bases, leaving 13 bases of the junction unmatched. The V gene's germline CDR1 is PRHDT and CDR2 FYEKMQ (reference sequence). For the CDR3, the DNA is TGTGCCAGCAGCTTAAGGCTAGCGGGTGAAATTTCTAGCACAGATACGCAGTATTTT. Its translation: CASSLRLAGEISSTDTQYF.

The chain has TRBV9 and TRBJ2-3, with TRBD2 matching 7 bases. Trimming took 4 bases from V and 3 from J; bases not matched to a gene: 8. The CDR3 consists of 15 residues. The germline gives CDR1 SGDLS, CDR2 YYNGEE. The CDR3 nucleotides read TGTGCCAGCAGCCAAACCAATAGCGGGACAGATACGCAGTATTTT. Translated, it gives CASSQTNSGTDTQYF.

This chain connects TRBV19 to TRBJ2-6, with TRBD2 matching over 7 bases. Trimming took 8 bases from V and 5 from J; bases not matched to a gene: 9. The CDR3 covers 15 residues. The germline V gene has CDR1 LNHDA and CDR2 SQIVND (reference sequence). CDR3 DNA: TGTGCCAGTGGGAGGGTTGGCGCGCGGGCCAACGTCCTGACTTTC. This codes for CASGRVGARANVLTF.

CDR3 region: CASSLSLAGVAGANVLTF. The CDR3 DNA is TGTGCCAGCAGCTTGAGTCTAGCGGGAGTAGCGGGGGCCAACGTCCTGACTTTC. This chain links TRBV5-4 with TRBJ2-6, with TRBD2 identical over 10 bases. V dropped 1 base and J dropped 4; count of bases not matched to a gene: 8. The CDR3 spans 18 residues. The germline CDR1 and CDR2 sequences are SGHNT and YYREEE (reference sequence).

The genes are TRBV7-2 and TRBJ2-7; the match to TRBD2 covers 14 bases. V lost 5 bases to trimming and J lost 5 bases; unmatched junction nucleotides: 5. From germline, CDR1 is SGHTA and CDR2 FQGNSA. The CDR3 is 15 residues long. The DNA of the CDR3 is TGTGCCAGCAGCCGGACTAGCGGGAGGAACCACGAGCAGTACTTC. It codes for CASSRTSGRNHEQYF.

The J gene is TRBJ2-5, the V gene TRBV5-4; D is possibly TRBD2 (6 bases). CDR1 SGHNT and CDR2 YYREEE come from the germline V gene (reference sequence). Trimming took 0 bases from V and 2 from J, leaving 11 bases between them. This CDR3 spans 15 amino acids. The CDR3 reads CASSLGVAGQETQYF. In nucleotides, the CDR3 is TGTGCCAGCAGCTTGGGGGTGGCGGGACAAGAGACCCAGTACTTC.

This chain uses TRBV11-2 with TRBJ2-3; D uncertain. This CDR3 has 16 residues. The germline gives CDR1 SGHAT, CDR2 FQNNGV. Trimming took 0 bases from V and 1 from J, leaving 11 bases between them. The CDR3 here is CASSLDRTSGTDTQYF. The DNA of the CDR3 is TGTGCCAGCAGCTTAGATCGAACCAGTGGCACAGATACGCAGTATTTT.

The chain joins TRBV7-9 to TRBJ2-5, with TRBD2 matching 7 bases. Germline CDR1 SEHNR, CDR2 FQNEAQ (reference sequence). This CDR3 is built from 14 residues. Trimming removed 8 bases from V and 7 bases from J; junction bases left unmatched: 13. DNA of the CDR3: TGTGCCAGCCTACTCTCCGCGGGAGTCGGGACCCAGTACTTC. Protein: CASLLSAGVGTQYF. The complete variable domain, with remaining parts taken from reference TRBV7-9 and TRBJ2-5, reads DTGVSQNPRHKITKRGQNVTFRCDPISEHNRLYWYRQTLGQGPEFLTYFQNEAQLEKSRLLSDRFSAERPKGSFSTLEIQRTEQGDSAMYLCASLLSAGVGTQYFGPGTRLLVL.

In this sample, this clone turned up once. V and J are TRBV30 and TRBJ2-5; TRBD2 might be the D (6 bases). In germline, CDR1 is GTSNPN, CDR2 SVGIG (reference sequence). V shed 3 bases and J shed 4 bases, with 15 bases lying between them. The CDR3 has 14 residues. For the CDR3, the DNA is TGTGCCTGGAGATTGGAGGGAGGTGGAGAGACCCAGTACTTC. Translated, it gives CAWRLEGGGETQYF.

The CDR3 region is CASSNDRDRNTEAFF. CDR3 DNA: TGTGCCAGCTCAAACGACCGGGACAGAAACACTGAAGCTTTCTTT. This chain links TRBV18 with TRBJ1-1, with 7 bases fitting TRBD1. This CDR3 is 15 amino acids long. The V gene's germline CDR1 is KGHSH and CDR2 LQKENI. The V segment lost 5 bases and the J segment 2 bases; nucleotides outside the gene matches: 8.